The 26 T cell receptor beta chains given below trace back to one sample, sequenced in a study of cytomegalovirus exposure and HLA in healthy donors. A multiplex PCR was run with 60 Vbeta primers and 13 Jbeta primers. Assay used: immunoSEQ multiplex PCR; TCRdb lists only in-frame clones, some missing. The repertoire holds over 100,000 clones, with 77% as singletons. Sequencing was performed on PBMCs. These receptors were taken from a man aged 35-49 years in good health and CMV-seropositive.

This clone was recorded only once. The chain couples TRBV15 to TRBJ1-1, with TRBD1 as a possible D gene (6 bases). V was clipped by 0 bases and J by 10 bases, with 21 bases between them. CDR1 LNHNV and CDR2 YYDKDF come from the germline V gene (reference sequence). The CDR3 extends over 16 amino acids. In DNA form, the CDR3 reads TGTGCCACCAGCAGAGATCGAACAGGGAATCACAGGGTAGCTTTCTTT. Translation: CATSRDRTGNHRVAFF.

A single count supports this clone. The CDR3, as DNA: TGTGCCAGCAGCTCTACCCTTGGACTAGCGAGTAGCACAGATACGCAGTATTTT. Its protein is CASSSTLGLASSTDTQYF. The chain is built from TRBV11-1 and TRBJ2-3, with TRBD2 matching 9 bases. The V gene's germline CDR1 is SGHAT and CDR2 FQDESV (reference sequence). V trimming: 4 bases; J trimming: 0 bases; junction bases outside the gene matches: 11. The CDR3 sequence is 18 residues long.

The rearrangement uses TRBV7-3 and TRBJ2-1; a weak D match, TRBD1 (6 bases). Trimming pared 0 bases from V and 4 bases from J, leaving 10 bases between. CDR3 size: 15 residues. CDR1 and CDR2 (germline): SGHTA, FQGTGA. The CDR3 coding sequence is TGTGCCAGCAGCTTAACCGGGACACGTTACAATGAGCAGTTCTTC. Translation gives CASSLTGTRYNEQFF. Full variable domain (remainder filled in from reference TRBV7-3 and TRBJ2-1): GAGVSQTPSNKVTEKGKYVELRCDPISGHTALYWYRQSLGQGPEFLIYFQGTGAADDSGLPNDRFFAVRPEGSVSTLKIQRTERGDSAVYLCASSLTGTRYNEQFFGPGTRLTVL.

In its sample, this clone was seen once. The chain recombines TRBV27 with TRBJ2-1, with 7 bases matching TRBD1. Unmatched junction bases numbered 3, after V lost 2 bases and J lost 5 bases. This CDR3 has 14 residues. Germline V lookup: CDR1 MNHEY, CDR2 SMNVEV (reference sequence). The DNA of the CDR3 is TGTGCCAGCAGTTTAAGGACAGGCGACAATGAGCAGTTCTTC. This sequence encodes CASSLRTGDNEQFF.

With regard to this clone: The sample carries other DNA sequences with the same CDR3. The rearrangement links TRBV9 to TRBJ2-7, with D possibly being TRBD1 (5 bases). Between the trimmed V and J ends, which lost 0 bases and 2 bases, there was a span of 9 bases. Germline CDR1 is SGDLS and CDR2 is YYNGEE. The CDR3 loop spans 14 amino acids. CDR3 DNA sequence: TGTGCCAGCAGCGTAGGAACAGGAGCCTACGAGCAGTACTTC. Protein product: CASSVGTGAYEQYF.

The genes are TRBV16 and TRBJ2-7; weak D call: TRBD1 (7 bases). CDR3 length: 15 amino acids. Germline V gene lookup returns CDR1 KGHSY and CDR2 FQNENV. The germline V and J ends were trimmed by 3 bases and 7 bases, with 19 bases remaining between them. CDR3 residues: CASSHHQSGGYEQYF. CDR3 nucleotide sequence: TGTGCCAGCAGCCATCACCAATCAGGGGGGTATGAGCAGTACTTC.

This clone has only a few counts. The V call is TRBV4-1, the J call TRBJ2-3; possible D gene TRBD2, 5 bases. The CDR3 contains 15 residues. The V end lost 0 bases, the J end lost 6 bases, and 13 bases lay between the germline ends. The germline V gene encodes CDR1 MGHRA and CDR2 YSYEKL. The CDR3 spells CASSQDSTIADTQYF. Here the CDR3 DNA reads TGCGCCAGCAGCCAAGATAGCACTATAGCGGATACGCAGTATTTT.

This clone was found a few times. This rearrangement joins TRBV5-4 to TRBJ1-3, with TRBD1 as a possible D gene (6 bases). The CDR3 is 18 residues long. Per the germline V gene, CDR1 is SGHNT and CDR2 is YYREEE (reference sequence). Trimming pared 6 bases from V and 3 bases from J, leaving 25 bases between. DNA of the CDR3: TGTGCCAGCACCGAAACAGGGCCCGGCGGTCAATTTGGAAACACCATATATTTT. It yields the protein CASTETGPGGQFGNTIYF.

This rearrangement joins TRBV2 to TRBJ2-2; 7 positions agree with TRBD2. The V gene's germline CDR1 is SNHLY and CDR2 FYNNEI. Trimming cost V 4 bases and J 2 bases; bases outside gene matches: 7. CDR3 length equals 16 residues. The CDR3 protein is CASSGKAGRNTGELFF. Here the CDR3 DNA reads TGTGCCAGCAGTGGCAAAGCGGGGCGTAACACCGGGGAGCTGTTTTTT.

V is TRBV4-1 and J is TRBJ1-6; D is uncertain. The CDR3 contains 15 residues. V gave up 0 bases and J gave up 5 bases, with 8 bases separating them. The V gene's germline CDR1 is MGHRA and CDR2 YSYEKL. CDR3 in amino acids: CASSQEPTNNSPLHF. In nucleotides, the CDR3 is TGCGCCAGCAGCCAAGAACCTACTAATAATTCACCCCTCCACTTT.

V usage is TRBV18 and J usage is TRBJ2-2; 7 bases agree with TRBD1. Germline V gives CDR1 KGHSH, CDR2 LQKENI. This CDR3 has 14 amino acids. V gave up 9 bases and J gave up 5 bases; unmatched junction bases: 9. DNA for the CDR3: TGTGCCAGTTCCTCCGACAGGGTGACCGGGGAGCTGTTTTTT. Translation: CASSSDRVTGELFF.

The chain uses TRBV4-1 and TRBJ1-5; D is unresolved. Trimming pared 1 base from V and 3 bases from J, leaving 10 bases between. The CDR3 spans 15 residues. Germline V gene data show CDR1 as MGHRA and CDR2 as YSYEKL. The CDR3: CASSQAQSYNQPQHF. The CDR3 DNA is TGCGCCAGCAGCCAAGCACAGTCCTACAATCAGCCCCAGCATTTT.

This clone was seen a single time. This chain uses TRBV5-1 with TRBJ1-5, with TRBD1 identical over 10 bases. Germline-derived CDR1 and CDR2 are SGHRS and YFSETQ. With V trimmed by 2 bases and J by 4 bases, 3 bases remained unmatched. This CDR3 has 15 residues. CDR3 in DNA: TGCGCCAGCAGCTTAGGACAGGGGGATAATCAGCCCCAGCATTTT. Translation: CASSLGQGDNQPQHF.

The genes are TRBV10-1 and TRBJ1-5; tentatively, D is TRBD1 (6 bases). V lost 2 bases and J 7 bases, leaving 15 bases between the germline ends. The CDR3 is made up of 15 amino acids. Germline V lookup: CDR1 WNHNN, CDR2 SYGVQD (reference sequence). The CDR3 DNA is TGCGCCAGCAGTGAGAGCGGGGGCGCGAGACAGCCCCAGCATTTT. This gives the protein CASSESGGARQPQHF.

The CDR3 sequence: CASSVVGTSPEQYF. The CDR3, as DNA: TGTGCCAGCAGCGTAGTTGGGACATCCCCCGAGCAGTACTTC. The chain uses TRBV9 and TRBJ2-7; a possible D gene is TRBD1 (6 bases). Trimming removed 0 bases from V and 6 bases from J, with 13 bases in between. There are 14 residues in the CDR3. Per germline, CDR1 SGDLS and CDR2 YYNGEE.

V and J are TRBV28 and TRBJ2-7, with 7 nucleotides matching TRBD1. This CDR3 contains 14 residues. With V trimmed by 5 bases and J by 3 bases, 7 bases remained unmatched. Germline V CDR1 and CDR2: MDHEN, SYDVKM. The CDR3 is CASSPLRTGYEQYF. In DNA, the CDR3 is TGTGCCAGCAGTCCCCTTAGGACAGGCTACGAGCAGTACTTC.

The V and J genes are TRBV9 and TRBJ1-1, with D possibly being TRBD1 (6 bases). CDR3 length equals 13 residues. V was pared by 0 bases and J by 10 bases, with 13 bases between. Germline values: CDR1 SGDLS, CDR2 YYNGEE. This CDR3 is CASSVGGGWGAFF. As DNA, the CDR3 is TGTGCCAGCAGCGTAGGGGGGGGCTGGGGAGCTTTCTTT.

The chain links TRBV29-1 to TRBJ1-2; D is uncertain. In germline, CDR1 is SQVTM, CDR2 ANQGSEA. The CDR3 has 12 residues. Trimming cost V 0 bases and J 9 bases, with 11 bases left between them. This chain's CDR3 is CSVEEGPGSYTF. CDR3 DNA: TGCAGCGTTGAAGAAGGGCCCGGGAGCTACACCTTC.

With regard to this clone: One end of the junction does not line up with germline, which may come from a read error. The sample holds other DNA sequences that translate to the same CDR3. The chain is built from TRBV28 and TRBJ1-2; D is possibly TRBD1 (6 bases). There are 16 residues in the CDR3. From germline, CDR1 is MDHEN and CDR2 SYDVKM. In nucleotides, the CDR3 is TGCGCCAGCAGTCGCCCACAGGGATTCTATGACTATGGCTACACCTTC. It translates to CASSRPQGFYDYGYTF.

The chain uses TRBV7-9 and TRBJ1-2; D might be TRBD1 (5 bases). V was shortened by 6 bases and J by 10 bases, with 18 bases between the two germline ends. The CDR3 extends over 13 amino acids. Per the germline V gene, CDR1 is SEHNR and CDR2 is FQNEAQ (reference sequence). CDR3 protein: CASSVQGYTVYTF. The CDR3 DNA reads as TGTGCCAGCAGTGTGCAGGGCTACACTGTCTACACCTTC.

CDR3 sequence: CASSLYGETQYF. The CDR3 DNA follows: TGTGCCAGCAGTTTATACGGGGAGACCCAGTACTTC. V and J are TRBV28 and TRBJ2-5; D is ambiguous. Per the germline V gene, CDR1 is MDHEN and CDR2 is SYDVKM. Trimming took 1 base from V and 5 from J, leaving 5 bases between them. CDR3 length: 12 residues. Supplemented by reference TRBV28 and TRBJ2-5, the full variable domain reads DVKVTQSSRYLVKRTGEKVFLECVQDMDHENMFWYRQDPGLGLRLIYFSYDVKMKEKGDIPEGYSVSREKKERFSLILESASTNQTSMYLCASSLYGETQYFGPGTRLLVL.

DNA of the CDR3: TGTGCCAGCTCACCGCCGGGACAGCAGAGCTACGAGCAGTACTTC. Protein: CASSPPGQQSYEQYF. The chain joins TRBV18 to TRBJ2-7; 7 nucleotides agree with TRBD1. The CDR3 is 15 residues long. CDR1 and CDR2 from the germline V gene are KGHSH and LQKENI. J gave up 3 bases and V 3 bases, and 8 bases lay outside the gene matches.

The CDR3 DNA reads as TGTGCCAGTATCGAGGACAGGGGGAATAACTATGGCTACACCTTC. Translated: CASIEDRGNNYGYTF. The rearrangement uses TRBV19 and TRBJ1-2; 10 bases are a match to TRBD1. V shed 7 bases and J 1 base; nucleotides not matched to a gene: 6. Germline-derived CDR1 and CDR2 are LNHDA and SQIVND (reference sequence). This CDR3 comprises 15 residues.

This chain connects TRBV28 to TRBJ2-3; TRBD2 aligns across 9 bases. J was trimmed by 1 base and V by 0 bases; bases with no gene match: 2. Germline V gene sequence: CDR1 MDHEN, CDR2 SYDVKM. CDR3 size: 16 residues. The CDR3 loop is CASSLWVAGGTDTQYF. The CDR3 nucleotides are TGTGCCAGCAGTTTATGGGTAGCGGGGGGCACAGATACGCAGTATTTT.

The chain links TRBV28 to TRBJ1-3, with TRBD1 identical over 9 bases. The CDR3 is made up of 15 amino acids. CDR1 is MDHEN and CDR2 is SYDVKM in the germline V gene. V lost 5 bases, J lost 2 bases, and 4 bases stayed unmatched. This CDR3 reads CASSRDRVTGNTIYF. CDR3 sequence (DNA): TGTGCCAGCAGTAGGGACAGGGTAACTGGAAACACCATATATTTT.

About this clone: The same CDR3 also results from other DNA sequences found in this sample. The chain uses TRBV5-1 and TRBJ2-1, with 7 bases fitting TRBD2. The trim removed 0 bases at V and 3 bases at J, leaving 0 bases unmatched. The CDR3 has 14 amino acids. Germline V lookup: CDR1 SGHRS, CDR2 YFSETQ. CDR3 region: CASSLGGGYNEQFF. CDR3 DNA sequence: TGCGCCAGCAGCTTGGGGGGGGGCTACAATGAGCAGTTCTTC.